The 5 T cell receptor beta chains below come from one sample, sequenced in a study of T cells after posttransplantation cyclophosphamide. Assay used: immunoSEQ multiplex PCR; TCRdb lists only in-frame clones, some missing. In the table there are 15,000 to 20,000 clones, more than 80% of which are singletons. Control samples came 1 year after myeloablative marrow transplants with methotrexate plus calcineurin inhibitor. The material was PBMCs, obtained around 59 weeks after allogeneic stem cell transplant with calcineurin inhibitor and methotrexate. All receptors derive from a young adult male patient who received an allogeneic stem cell transplant from an unrelated donor, was CMV-positive, and had acute and chronic GVHD. Some T cells here may be from the graft donor.

This clone was seen once. The genes are TRBV5-6 and TRBJ2-2; 9 bases match TRBD1. Germline V gene sequence: CDR1 SGHDT, CDR2 YYEEEE. CDR3 length: 17 residues. After removal of 3 bases from V and 5 bases from J, the junction contained 11 bases not matched to a gene. CDR3 nucleotide sequence: TGTGCCAGCAGCTCTCTACTGACAGGGGGAGAAACCGGGGAGCTGTTTTTT. It is translated as CASSSLLTGGETGELFF.

With regard to this clone: This CDR3 is also generated by other DNA sequences in the sample. The rearrangement links TRBV18 to TRBJ2-5; TRBD1 matches 7 bases. The J segment lost 2 bases and the V segment lost 3 bases, leaving 0 bases of the junction unmatched. The germline V gene encodes CDR1 KGHSH and CDR2 LQKENI. This CDR3 is 13 amino acids long. CDR3 bases: TGTGCCAGCTCACCGGGACAGCAAGAGACCCAGTACTTC. It translates to CASSPGQQETQYF. Full variable domain (missing parts from reference TRBV18 and TRBJ2-5): NAGVMQNPRHLVRRRGQEARLRCSPMKGHSHVYWYRQLPEEGLKFMVYLQKENIIDESGMPKERFSAEFPKEGPSILRIQQVVRGDSAAYFCASSPGQQETQYFGPGTRLLVL.

V is TRBV6-1 and J is TRBJ1-2, with D maybe TRBD1 (6 bases). This CDR3 is built from 11 residues. V lost 7 bases and J 5 bases, leaving 8 bases between the germline ends. CDR1 and CDR2 from the germline V gene are MNHNS and SASEGT. This chain's CDR3 is CASKDSYGYTF. Written as DNA, the CDR3 is TGTGCCAGCAAGGACAGTTATGGCTACACCTTC.

As concerns this clone: A read error may produce the germline difference seen at one junction end. The V call is TRBV28, the J call TRBJ1-2, with D perhaps TRBD1 (5 bases). Per germline, CDR1 MDHEN and CDR2 SYDVKM. The CDR3 totals 15 residues. In DNA form, the CDR3 reads TGTGCCAGCAGTATTCAGGGTTCGATAGCTGTTGGCTGCACCTTC. As protein: CASSIQGSIAVGCTF.

The chain has TRBV5-1 and TRBJ1-6; weak D call: TRBD1 (5 bases). CDR1 and CDR2 (germline): SGHRS, YFSETQ. V lost 0 bases to trimming and J lost 8 bases, with 12 bases between them. This CDR3 has 15 amino acids. The CDR3 nucleotides read TGCGCCAGCAGCTTGGACAGAGGGGAGGATTCACCCCTCCACTTT. It yields the protein CASSLDRGEDSPLHF. Based on the CDR3 plus reference TRBV5-1 and TRBJ1-6, the full variable domain is KAGVTQTPRYLIKTRGQQVTLSCSPISGHRSVSWYQQTPGQGLQFLFEYFSETQRNKGNFPGRFSGRQFSNSRSEMNVSTLELGDSALYLCASSLDRGEDSPLHFGNGTRLTVT.